This entry lists 22 T cell receptor beta chains sequenced from one sample in a study of tissue T cells after allogeneic stem cell transplantation. As to time point: mouse harvest day 14 after allogeneic transplant. Mouse grafts combined 10^7 T-cell-depleted bone marrow cells with 10^6 splenic CD5+ T cells. Clones were read by immunoSEQ multiplex PCR, and TCRdb kept only the in-frame ones, dropping some. The sample gives nearly 7,000 clones, around 37% of which show up once; roughly 5.8% is in the top ten. The sequenced sample was skin. The receptor source for this set is a female BALB/c mouse given C57BL/6 T cells with graft-versus-host disease after an allogeneic hematopoietic cell transplant.

This clone was seen a few times. Each gene name is a mouse one. The CDR3 DNA, read in part, is TGTGCCTGGAGTCTAGAGGACAGGGGTTATGCTGAGCAGTTC. Amino acid sequence: CAWSLEDRGYAEQF. The full CDR3 reads CAWSLEDRGYAEQFF. V gene TRBV31 combines with J gene TRBJ2-1; 9 bases match TRBD1. The sequence runs out 1 residue before the end of the CDR3; the remainder is reconstructed from the germline J gene. Germline V CDR1 and CDR2: GKSSPN, SITVG. The junction had 4 bases not matched to a gene; V was cut back by 0 bases and J by 4 bases. The CDR3 has 15 residues.

In its sample, this clone is medium-sized (0.01 to 0.1%). The listed genes are named as in mouse. Read sequence stops 1 residue before the CDR3 end, and the germline J gene provides the missing end. V and J are TRBV26 and TRBJ1-4, with TRBD1 matching 9 bases. V dropped 4 bases and J dropped 4; count of bases not matched to a gene: 1. This CDR3 is 14 amino acids long. The germline CDR1 and CDR2 sequences are KGHPV and FQNQEV (reference sequence). The sequenced CDR3 bases are TGTGCCAGCAGTCCGGGACAGGGCAACGAAAGATTATTT. This sequence encodes CASSPGQGNERLF. The whole CDR3 protein reads CASSPGQGNERLFF.

This clone came up a few times. Gene names refer to mouse genes. With the read ending 1 residue before the CDR3 end, the germline J gene is used to fill in that end. The chain uses TRBV26 and TRBJ1-1, with TRBD1 matching over 9 bases. CDR1 and CDR2 from the germline V gene are KGHPV and FQNQEV (reference sequence). The length of the CDR3 is 13 residues. J gave up 1 base and V 7 bases, and 1 base lay outside the gene matches. The DNA read from the CDR3 is TGTGCCAGCAACAGGGGGCGAAACACAGAAGTCTTC. Its protein is CASNRGRNTEVF. The entire CDR3 protein is CASNRGRNTEVFF.

As regards this clone: The germline and genes are mouse ones. The CDR3 extends 1 residue past the end of the read, so its final part is completed from the germline J gene. The V gene is TRBV13-2, the J gene TRBJ2-2; a weak D match, TRBD1 (5 bases). Between the trimmed V and J ends, which lost 3 bases and 0 bases, there was a span of 6 bases. CDR1 and CDR2 (germline): NNHNN, SYGAGS (reference sequence). CDR3 size: 14 residues. Incomplete CDR3 DNA: TGTGCCAGCGGTGGGACATCAAACACCGGGCAGCTCTAC. It is translated as CASGGTSNTGQLY. The whole CDR3 sequence is CASGGTSNTGQLYF.

There are a few counts of this clone. Gene names are mouse gene names. The read falls 1 residue short of the CDR3 end, and the missing part is taken from the germline J gene. The rearrangement joins TRBV26 to TRBJ2-1, with D tentatively TRBD1 or TRBD2 (5 bases each). The V gene lost 2 bases and the J gene lost 0 bases, with 8 bases spanning the gap. CDR1 KGHPV and CDR2 FQNQEV come from the germline V gene (reference sequence). This CDR3 contains 15 residues. The sequenced CDR3 bases are TGTGCCAGCAGTCTGGGGGGTTATAACTATGCTGAGCAGTTC. Translation gives CASSLGGYNYAEQF. The complete CDR3 reads CASSLGGYNYAEQFF.

As to this clone: Germline and genes here are mouse. From the germline J gene comes the end of the CDR3, since the read stops 1 residue before it. This rearrangement joins TRBV26 to TRBJ1-3; D gene unclear. CDR1 and CDR2 (germline): KGHPV, FQNQEV (reference sequence). CDR3 length equals 15 residues. Trimming cost V 4 bases and J 0 bases, with 10 bases left between them. The sequenced part of the CDR3 DNA is TGTGCCAGCAGTCGCGGTCAGGTTTCTGGAAATACGCTCTAT. Translating it yields CASSRGQVSGNTLY. The full CDR3 reads CASSRGQVSGNTLYF. Drawing the rest from reference TRBV26 and TRBJ1-3, the complete variable domain is NSKVIQTPRYLVKGQGQKAKMRCIPEKGHPVVFWYQQNKNNEFKFLINFQNQEVLQQIDMTEKRFSAECPSNSPCSLEIQSSEAGDSALYLCASSRGQVSGNTLYFGEGSRLIVV.

There are a few counts of this clone. The genes and germline here are from mouse. Sequencing ends 1 residue short of the CDR3 end; the germline J gene provides the rest. The chain has TRBV15 and TRBJ1-1; 8 positions agree with TRBD1. The germline CDR1 and CDR2 sequences are SGHND and FRSKSL. CDR3 size: 15 residues. The J segment lost 1 base and the V segment lost 5 bases, leaving 6 bases of the junction unmatched. CDR3 sequence reads: CASSAGQGLNTEVFF. The sequenced CDR3 bases are TGTGCCAGCAGTGCCGGACAGGGCCTAAACACAGAAGTCTTC. Using reference TRBV15 and TRBJ1-1 for the parts outside the CDR3, the full variable domain is DAGVTQTPRHEVAEKGQTIILKCEPVSGHNDLFWYRQTKIQGLELLSYFRSKSLMEDGGAFKDRFKAEMLNSSFSTLKIQPTEPKDSAVYLCASSAGQGLNTEVFFGKGTRLTVV.

To note about this clone: Any gene name here is a mouse gene name. Read sequence stops 1 residue before the CDR3 end, and the germline J gene provides the missing end. This chain links TRBV26 with TRBJ1-1; no firm D call. The germline gives CDR1 KGHPV, CDR2 FQNQEV (reference sequence). Deletions cut 2 bases from V and 5 bases from J, with 6 bases between. The CDR3 length is 12 residues. The CDR3 sequence is CASSLKHTEVFF. The CDR3 DNA, read in part, is TGTGCCAGCAGTCTGAAACATACAGAAGTCTTC.

This clone was found a few times. Each gene name is a mouse one. The read halts 1 residue ahead of the CDR3 end, with the missing end drawn from the germline J gene. The J gene is TRBJ2-4, the V gene TRBV14; D is unresolved. V was clipped by 1 base and J by 5 bases, with 5 bases between them. CDR3 length: 12 amino acids. CDR1 and CDR2 from the germline V gene are SGHDT and FRDEAV. CDR3 in amino acids: CASSFGRNTLYF. CDR3 bases read: TGTGCCAGCAGTTTCGGAAGAAACACCTTGTAC.

This clone was seen only a few times. Gene names denote mouse genes. The read comes to an end 1 residue before the CDR3 does, leaving the germline J gene to fill in the end. The chain joins TRBV17 to TRBJ2-5; 7 bases agree with TRBD1. From germline, CDR1 is MNHDT and CDR2 YYDKIL. The junction had 0 bases not matched to a gene; V was cut back by 6 bases and J by 0 bases. This CDR3 comprises 13 residues. The CDR3 bases that were read are TGTGCTAGCAGACAGGGGAACCAAGACACCCAGTAC. This codes for CASRQGNQDTQY. The whole CDR3 sequence reads CASRQGNQDTQYF.

Concerning this clone: Gene names and germline match the mouse. Sequencing ends 1 residue short of the CDR3 end; the germline J gene provides the rest. The V call is TRBV26, the J call TRBJ1-6; tentative D call: TRBD1 (6 bases). TRBJ1-6 is an ORF; its function is uncertain. V lost 2 bases and J lost 7, with 9 bases in between. CDR1 KGHPV and CDR2 FQNQEV come from the germline V gene (reference sequence). The CDR3 totals 14 residues. The CDR3 DNA, read in part, is TGTGCCAGCAGTCTGCACAGGGTGAATTCGCCCCTCTAC. The encoded protein is CASSLHRVNSPLY. The complete CDR3 protein is CASSLHRVNSPLYF.

This clone was detected a few times. Gene names are mouse gene names. The CDR3 end lies 1 residue beyond the end of the read and is filled in from the germline J gene. This chain connects TRBV4 to TRBJ1-4, with D possibly being TRBD1 (6 bases). The CDR3 extends over 15 amino acids. Looked up from germline, CDR1 is LGHDT and CDR2 is YNNKQL (reference sequence). V was clipped by 3 bases and J by 0 bases, with 8 bases between them. The CDR3 DNA, read in part, is TGTGCCAGCAGCTACAGGGGCGTTTCCAACGAAAGATTATTT. Its protein is CASSYRGVSNERLF. The complete CDR3 protein is CASSYRGVSNERLFF.

To note about this clone: Mouse names are used for the genes. The CDR3 is cut off 1 residue early in the read; its end comes from the germline J gene. This sample also contains other DNA sequences that code for the same CDR3. The V and J genes are TRBV26 and TRBJ1-1; D uncertain. The germline CDR1 and CDR2 sequences are KGHPV and FQNQEV (reference sequence). Trimming left V 6 bases short and J 0 bases short, with 8 bases between. This CDR3 region has 13 residues. CDR3 amino acids: CASSRDANTEVFF. The sequenced CDR3 bases are TGTGCCAGCAGCCGGGATGCAAACACAGAAGTCTTC.

By frequency in the sample, this clone is medium-sized. Gene labels here are mouse ones. The CDR3 end falls 1 residue outside the read, so it is completed with the germline J gene. V and J are TRBV23 and TRBJ2-7; no check of the table's D call, TRBD1, against the DNA was made. The CDR3 loop spans 11 amino acids. From germline, CDR1 is KGHTA and CDR2 FQNQQP. The CDR3 protein is CSSRQGFEQYF. The CDR3 DNA, read in part, is TGCTCCAGCAGACAGGGATTTGAACAGTAC. The complete variable domain, with remaining parts taken from reference TRBV23 and TRBJ2-7, reads DAAVTQKPRYLIKMKGQEAEMKCIPEKGHTAVFWYQQKQSKELKFLIYFQNQQPLDQIDMVKERFSAVCPSSSLCSLGIRTCEAEDSALYLCSSRQGFEQYFGPGTRLTVL.

Of note for this clone: Gene and germline names: mouse. The read halts 1 residue ahead of the CDR3 end, with the missing end drawn from the germline J gene. The V gene is TRBV13-2, the J gene TRBJ2-7, with 7 positions matching TRBD1. V was pared by 0 bases and J by 3 bases, with 0 bases of the junction left unmatched. Germline CDR1 reads NNHNN; CDR2 reads SYGAGS (reference sequence). This CDR3 region has 13 residues. The CDR3 loop reads CASGDGQGYEQYF. CDR3 bases read: TGTGCCAGCGGTGATGGACAGGGCTATGAACAGTAC.

About this clone itself: The gene names here belong to mouse. CDR3 in amino acids: CASSQQDSGNTLYF. CDR3 bases read: TGTGCAAGCAGCCAACAGGATTCTGGAAATACGCTCTAT. The chain combines TRBV16 with TRBJ1-3, with D maybe TRBD1 (5 bases). The read ends 1 residue shy of where the CDR3 ends; the end is completed using the germline J gene. Germline V gives CDR1 SGHSA, CDR2 FRNQAP. This CDR3 is 14 amino acids long. Between the trimmed V and J ends, which lost 5 bases and 0 bases, there was a span of 8 bases.

Comment on this clone: All gene names here are mouse names. Read data end 1 residue before the CDR3 end; the end is taken from the germline J gene. V usage is TRBV26 and J usage is TRBJ1-6; 9 bases fit TRBD1. TRBJ1-6 falls under the ORF class, with uncertain function. Germline V lookup: CDR1 KGHPV, CDR2 FQNQEV (reference sequence). This CDR3 has 17 amino acids. Losses at the gene ends were 0 bases for V and 7 bases for J; bases not matched to a gene: 7. CDR3 in amino acids: CASSLSRGQGTNSPLYF. Partial CDR3 DNA: TGTGCCAGCAGTCTGTCGAGAGGACAGGGGACGAATTCGCCCCTCTAC.

Points on this clone: Gene names are mouse gene names. The missing CDR3 end, 1 residue past where the read stops, is filled in from the germline J gene. The chain recombines TRBV26 with TRBJ1-4; the D gene is possibly TRBD1 (5 bases). The CDR3 totals 14 residues. V lost 3 bases and J 4 bases, leaving 9 bases between the germline ends. The germline CDR1 and CDR2 sequences are KGHPV and FQNQEV (reference sequence). The CDR3 here is CASSLPGDNERLFF. The covered CDR3 bases are TGTGCCAGCAGTCTCCCGGGGGACAACGAAAGATTATTT.

By sample fraction, this clone is medium-sized. Gene names and germline match the mouse. Read data end 1 residue before the CDR3 end; the end is taken from the germline J gene. Other DNA sequences of this sample code for an identical CDR3. J is TRBJ1-1 and V is TRBV26; 8 positions match TRBD1. The CDR3 loop spans 11 amino acids. Per germline, CDR1 KGHPV and CDR2 FQNQEV (reference sequence). Trimming removed 4 bases from V and 8 bases from J; junction bases left unmatched: 0. CDR3: CASSRTGEVFF. The CDR3 bases that were read are TGTGCCAGCAGTCGGACAGGGGAAGTCTTC.

About this clone itself: Mouse gene names and germline throughout. From the germline J gene comes the end of the CDR3, since the read stops 1 residue before it. This chain uses TRBV5 with TRBJ2-5; D remains unclear. The germline V gene encodes CDR1 LGHNA and CDR2 YNLKQL (reference sequence). This CDR3 is built from 13 residues. Trimming stripped 0 bases from V and 3 bases from J, with 4 bases between. The part of the CDR3 DNA that was read is TGTGCCAGCAGCCAAGACGGACAAGACACCCAGTAC. Translated: CASSQDGQDTQY. The full CDR3 is CASSQDGQDTQYF.

On this clone itself: Gene names refer to mouse genes. The DNA ends 1 residue before the CDR3 does, and the rest of the CDR3 is filled in from the germline J gene. V is TRBV15 and J is TRBJ2-4; TRBD1 or TRBD2 may be the D gene (5 bases each). The CDR3 is 13 amino acids. The germline V gene encodes CDR1 SGHND and CDR2 FRSKSL. The V end lost 3 bases, the J end lost 5 bases, and 9 bases lay between the germline ends. CDR3 residues: CASSLGQGNTLYF. CDR3 DNA (partial): TGTGCCAGCAGTTTGGGGCAGGGAAACACCTTGTAC.

About this clone: Any gene name here is a mouse gene name. The read gets to within 1 residue of the CDR3 end, and the germline J gene fills in the rest. The chain joins TRBV16 to TRBJ2-7; D could derive from TRBD1 or TRBD2 (5 bases each). The germline CDR1 and CDR2 sequences are SGHSA and FRNQAP. The CDR3 has 12 amino acids. Trimming took 3 bases from V and 7 from J, leaving 10 bases between them. Partial CDR3 DNA: TGTGCAAGCAGCTTCGGGGCGGGGGAACAGTAC. This sequence encodes CASSFGAGEQY. The CDR3 in its entirety is CASSFGAGEQYF.